Each of the 20 T cell receptor beta chains below was sequenced from the same sample in a study of blood T cell repertoires in COVID-19 (TCRdb year 2020). The library was produced with the immunoSEQ multiplex PCR assay. Here the immuneACCESS table is served through TCRdb, limited to in-frame sequences with V and J called. Missing clones are a known gap in these copies; in checked studies unresolved V genes cover under half, and the rest lacks a known reason. The sample table shows over 100,000 clones, and around nine tenths are seen once. The biggest ten clones account for about 3% of the sample. The sequencing sample was made of peripheral blood. The source is a man in his fifties with active or convalescent COVID-19.

The V gene is TRBV11-2, the J gene TRBJ1-5; TRBD1 might be the D (5 bases). Deletions cut 0 bases from V and 7 bases from J, with 13 bases between. This CDR3 spans 15 amino acids. CDR1 is SGHAT, CDR2 FQNNGV, per germline. CDR3 sequence reads: CASSLDPGGEQPQHF. As DNA, the CDR3 is TGTGCCAGCAGCTTAGACCCCGGGGGAGAGCAGCCCCAGCATTTT.

The V and J genes are TRBV6-4 and TRBJ2-1; unclear D gene. The CDR3 has 16 residues. The ends were cut back, 3 bases at V and 1 base at J, with 13 bases in the middle. Germline assignment: CDR1 MRHNA and CDR2 SNTAGT. CDR3 sequence: CASSEDWAASYNEQFF. The DNA of the CDR3 is TGTGCCAGCAGTGAAGATTGGGCTGCTTCCTACAATGAGCAGTTCTTC.

The CDR3 bases are TGTGCCAGCAGCTTAGGGTTAGCGGGGGGCAGCACAGATACGCAGTATTTT. Translation: CASSLGLAGGSTDTQYF. The rearrangement joins TRBV7-9 to TRBJ2-3; 10 nucleotides align to TRBD2. V dropped 1 base and J dropped 0; count of bases not matched to a gene: 4. CDR1 SEHNR and CDR2 FQNEAQ come from the germline V gene (reference sequence). The CDR3 consists of 17 residues. The whole variable domain, filled in from reference TRBV7-9 and TRBJ2-3, reads DTGVSQNPRHKITKRGQNVTFRCDPISEHNRLYWYRQTLGQGPEFLTYFQNEAQLEKSRLLSDRFSAERPKGSFSTLEIQRTEQGDSAMYLCASSLGLAGGSTDTQYFGPGTRLTVL.

The chain couples TRBV10-3 to TRBJ2-1, with 12 bases fitting TRBD1. This CDR3 comprises 17 residues. Per the germline V gene, CDR1 is ENHRY and CDR2 is SYGVKD. With V trimmed by 5 bases and J by 5 bases, 10 bases remained unmatched. Written as DNA, the CDR3 is TGTGCCATCAGTCCCGGGACAGGGGGCGGTCAAGACAATGAGCAGTTCTTC. Protein: CAISPGTGGGQDNEQFF.

This CDR3 reads CASRTSGPSSYNEQFF. CDR3 coding DNA: TGTGCCAGCAGGACTAGCGGCCCCAGCTCCTACAATGAGCAGTTCTTC. The chain links TRBV28 to TRBJ2-1; 9 bases map to TRBD2. The CDR3 sequence is 16 residues long. V lost 6 bases to trimming and J lost 0 bases; unmatched junction nucleotides: 6. CDR1 and CDR2 (germline): MDHEN, SYDVKM.

The chain couples TRBV5-1 to TRBJ2-3; a possible D gene is TRBD2 (5 bases). The length of the CDR3 is 15 residues. V was trimmed by 4 bases and J by 0 bases, leaving 12 bases between them. CDR1 is SGHRS and CDR2 is YFSETQ in the germline V gene. CDR3 in DNA: TGCGCCAGCAGCACGGACGGGAAAAGCACAGATACGCAGTATTTT. As protein: CASSTDGKSTDTQYF.

This chain joins TRBV7-6 and TRBJ2-2; 10 nucleotides line up with TRBD1. After removal of 5 bases from V and 4 bases from J, the junction contained 10 bases not matched to a gene. This CDR3 has 17 residues. Per germline, CDR1 SGHVS and CDR2 FNYEAQ. This CDR3 reads CASSDSGTGAGTGELFF. CDR3 DNA sequence: TGTGCCAGCAGCGACTCCGGGACAGGGGCCGGCACCGGGGAGCTGTTTTTT.

The V and J genes are TRBV30 and TRBJ1-5, with 9 bases that match TRBD1. Germline loops: CDR1 GTSNPN, CDR2 SVGIG (reference sequence). The CDR3 totals 14 residues. The V segment lost 0 bases and the J segment 7 bases; nucleotides outside the gene matches: 4. In nucleotides, the CDR3 is TGTGCCTGGAGTGTAGGGACAGGGAGGCAGCCCCAGCATTTT. Its protein product is CAWSVGTGRQPQHF.

The chain recombines TRBV13 with TRBJ2-1; D gene unclear. The V gene lost 1 base and the J gene lost 6 bases, with 13 bases spanning the gap. Per the germline V gene, CDR1 is PRHDT and CDR2 is FYEKMQ (reference sequence). This CDR3 contains 15 residues. In DNA form, the CDR3 reads TGTGCCAGCAGCTTAGCGGTCCCGAGAGTCAATGAGCAGTTCTTC. Translating gives CASSLAVPRVNEQFF.

J is TRBJ2-1 and V is TRBV7-2, with 11 bases that match TRBD2. The trim removed 3 bases at V and 5 bases at J, leaving 12 bases unmatched. The CDR3 contains 18 residues. Germline CDR1 SGHTA, CDR2 FQGNSA. CDR3 sequence: CASSFGGTSGGRDNEQFF. CDR3 in DNA: TGTGCCAGCAGCTTTGGGGGTACTAGCGGGGGACGTGACAATGAGCAGTTCTTC.

This clone is a singleton in its sample. The chain combines TRBV6-5 with TRBJ1-3, with D tentatively TRBD1 (6 bases). The CDR3 consists of 15 residues. Germline V gene lookup returns CDR1 MNHEY and CDR2 SVGAGI. V dropped 6 bases and J dropped 0 bases, with 12 bases sitting between them. The chain's CDR3 is CASSPRDNSGNTIYF. The CDR3 nucleotides read TGTGCCAGCAGCCCCCGGGACAACTCTGGAAACACCATATATTTT.

The gene calls are TRBV28 and TRBJ1-5; TRBD1 agrees at 9 bases. The J segment lost 7 bases and the V segment lost 4 bases, leaving 11 bases of the junction unmatched. There are 16 residues in the CDR3. CDR1 is MDHEN and CDR2 is SYDVKM in the germline V gene. The CDR3 region is CASSSMGGDRDQPQHF. Written as DNA, the CDR3 is TGTGCCAGCAGTTCTATGGGGGGGGACAGGGACCAGCCCCAGCATTTT.

The chain has TRBV18 and TRBJ2-5; D gene ambiguous. Germline values: CDR1 KGHSH, CDR2 LQKENI. The CDR3 is 13 amino acids. V was clipped by 0 bases and J by 4 bases, with 6 bases between them. The CDR3 DNA is TGTGCCAGCTCACCACCGACTCGAGAGACCCAGTACTTC. This codes for CASSPPTRETQYF.

The V call is TRBV5-1, the J call TRBJ2-1; 12 positions agree with TRBD2. Per the germline V gene, CDR1 is SGHRS and CDR2 is YFSETQ. The trim removed 5 bases at V and 7 bases at J, leaving 7 bases unmatched. This CDR3 has 15 amino acids. The chain's CDR3 is CASRALAGGTNEQFF. For the CDR3, the DNA is TGCGCCAGCAGGGCACTAGCGGGGGGTACGAATGAGCAGTTCTTC. Together with reference TRBV5-1 and TRBJ2-1, the CDR3 gives the full variable domain: KAGVTQTPRYLIKTRGQQVTLSCSPISGHRSVSWYQQTPGQGLQFLFEYFSETQRNKGNFPGRFSGRQFSNSRSEMNVSTLELGDSALYLCASRALAGGTNEQFFGPGTRLTVL.

The rearrangement links TRBV19 to TRBJ2-3, with D hard to call. Trimming removed 3 bases at V and 1 base at J, with 5 bases between. The CDR3 runs 13 residues. In germline, CDR1 is LNHDA, CDR2 SQIVND (reference sequence). The chain's CDR3 is CASSIQGTDTQYF. CDR3 DNA sequence: TGTGCCAGTAGTATCCAGGGCACAGATACGCAGTATTTT.

The chain carries TRBV3-1 (or the pseudogene TRBV3-2) and TRBJ2-7, with 9 bases fitting TRBD1. Germline CDR1 LGHDT, CDR2 YNNKEL (reference sequence). V lost 0 bases and J lost 5; bases outside the gene matches: 8. This CDR3 is 16 amino acids long. This CDR3 is CASSQDCEQGANEQYF. The CDR3, as DNA: TGTGCCAGCAGCCAAGATTGCGAACAGGGGGCCAACGAGCAGTACTTC.

The chain links TRBV6-2 or TRBV6-3 to TRBJ2-7; 10 nucleotides line up with TRBD1. The germline V gene encodes CDR1 MNHEY and CDR2 SVGEGT. The CDR3 runs to 15 residues. V gave up 5 bases and J gave up 6 bases; unmatched junction bases: 10. The CDR3 DNA sequence: TGTGCCAGCAGTAACCGGAGACAGGGGGCAGGCGAGCAGTACGTC. This gives the protein CASSNRRQGAGEQYV.

The rearrangement links TRBV18 to TRBJ2-1; D possibly corresponds to TRBD1 (5 bases). The CDR3 has 13 amino acids. Looked up from germline, CDR1 is KGHSH and CDR2 is LQKENI. Deletions cut 4 bases from V and 4 bases from J, with 8 bases between. The CDR3 is CASSLTGYNEQFF. The CDR3 bases are TGTGCCAGCTCACTAACAGGTTACAATGAGCAGTTCTTC.

The rearrangement uses TRBV27 and TRBJ2-2; TRBD1 might be the D (6 bases). The V gene's germline CDR1 is MNHEY and CDR2 SMNVEV (reference sequence). The CDR3 totals 17 residues. Trimming stripped 4 bases from V and 2 bases from J, with 17 bases between. CDR3 in amino acids: CASSYLLTGINTGELFF. In nucleotides, the CDR3 is TGTGCCAGCAGTTACCTTCTAACAGGGATTAACACCGGGGAGCTGTTTTTT.

Here the CDR3 reads CASSLGGGRTDTQYF. The CDR3 region has the DNA TGCGCCAGCAGCTTGGGAGGGGGCAGGACAGATACGCAGTATTTT. The V gene is TRBV5-1, the J gene TRBJ2-3; 7 nucleotides match TRBD1. V was clipped by 0 bases and J by 3 bases; unmatched bases: 4. The length of the CDR3 is 15 residues. CDR1 is SGHRS, CDR2 YFSETQ, per germline.